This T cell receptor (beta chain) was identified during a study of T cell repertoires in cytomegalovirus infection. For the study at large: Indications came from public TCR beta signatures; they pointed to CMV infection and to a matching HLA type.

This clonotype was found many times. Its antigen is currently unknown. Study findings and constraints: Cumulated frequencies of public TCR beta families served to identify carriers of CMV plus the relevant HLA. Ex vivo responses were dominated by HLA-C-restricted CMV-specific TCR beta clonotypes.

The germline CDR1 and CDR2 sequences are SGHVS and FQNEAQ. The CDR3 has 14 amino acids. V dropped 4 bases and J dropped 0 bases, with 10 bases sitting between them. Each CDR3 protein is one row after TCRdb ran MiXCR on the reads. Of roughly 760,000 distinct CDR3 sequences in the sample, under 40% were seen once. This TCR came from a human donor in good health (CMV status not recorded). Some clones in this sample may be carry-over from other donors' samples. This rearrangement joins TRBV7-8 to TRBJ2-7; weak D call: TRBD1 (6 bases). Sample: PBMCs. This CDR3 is CASSYRGTSYEQYF. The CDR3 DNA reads TGTGCCAGCAGCTATAGGGGGACCTCCTACGAGCAGTACTTC.